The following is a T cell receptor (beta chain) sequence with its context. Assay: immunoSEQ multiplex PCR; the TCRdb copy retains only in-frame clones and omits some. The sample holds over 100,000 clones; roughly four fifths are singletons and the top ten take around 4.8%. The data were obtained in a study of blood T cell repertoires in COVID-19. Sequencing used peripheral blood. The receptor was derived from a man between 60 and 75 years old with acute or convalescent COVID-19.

CDR3 protein: CASSYQMTSGTYF. Written as DNA, the CDR3 is TGTGCCAGCAGCTACCAAATGACTAGCGGGACGTACTTC. The chain uses TRBV7-9 and TRBJ2-7; 11 nucleotides align to TRBD2. Trimming at V came to 4 bases and at J to 12 bases, leaving 8 bases not matched to a gene. CDR3 length: 13 residues. CDR1 is SEHNR, CDR2 FQNEAQ, per germline (reference sequence).